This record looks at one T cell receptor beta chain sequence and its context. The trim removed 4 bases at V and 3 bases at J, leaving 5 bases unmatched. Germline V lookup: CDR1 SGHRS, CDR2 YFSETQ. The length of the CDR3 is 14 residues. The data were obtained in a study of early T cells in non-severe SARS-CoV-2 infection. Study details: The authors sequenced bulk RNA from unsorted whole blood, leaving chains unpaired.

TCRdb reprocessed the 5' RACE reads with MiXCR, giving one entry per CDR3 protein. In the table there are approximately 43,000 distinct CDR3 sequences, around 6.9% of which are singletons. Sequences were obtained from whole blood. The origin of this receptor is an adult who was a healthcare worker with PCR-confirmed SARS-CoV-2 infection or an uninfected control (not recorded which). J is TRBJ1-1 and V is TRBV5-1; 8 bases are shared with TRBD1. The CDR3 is CASSQGQGDTEAFF. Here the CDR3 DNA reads TGCGCCAGCAGCCAAGGACAGGGTGACACTGAAGCTTTCTTT.